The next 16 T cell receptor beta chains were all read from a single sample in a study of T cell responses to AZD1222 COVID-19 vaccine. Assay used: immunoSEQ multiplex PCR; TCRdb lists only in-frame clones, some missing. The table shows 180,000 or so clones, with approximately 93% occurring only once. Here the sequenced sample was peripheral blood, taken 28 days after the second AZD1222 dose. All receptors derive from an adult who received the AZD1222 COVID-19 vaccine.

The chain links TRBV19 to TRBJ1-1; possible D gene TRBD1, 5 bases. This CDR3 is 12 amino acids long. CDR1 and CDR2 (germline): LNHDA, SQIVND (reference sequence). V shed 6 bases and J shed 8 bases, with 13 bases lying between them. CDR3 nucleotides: TGTGCCAGTAGCCCGTGGTGGGGCGAAGCTTTCTTT. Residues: CASSPWWGEAFF.

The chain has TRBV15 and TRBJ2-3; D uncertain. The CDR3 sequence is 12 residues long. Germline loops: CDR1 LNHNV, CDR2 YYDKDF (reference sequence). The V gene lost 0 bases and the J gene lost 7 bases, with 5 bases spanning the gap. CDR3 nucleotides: TGTGCCACCAGCAGAGATAGGCATACGCAGTATTTT. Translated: CATSRDRHTQYF. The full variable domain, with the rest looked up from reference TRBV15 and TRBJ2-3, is DAMVIQNPRYQVTQFGKPVTLSCSQTLNHNVMYWYQQKSSQAPKLLFHYYDKDFNNEADTPDNFQSRRPNTSFCFLDIRSPGLGDTAMYLCATSRDRHTQYFGPGTRLTVL.

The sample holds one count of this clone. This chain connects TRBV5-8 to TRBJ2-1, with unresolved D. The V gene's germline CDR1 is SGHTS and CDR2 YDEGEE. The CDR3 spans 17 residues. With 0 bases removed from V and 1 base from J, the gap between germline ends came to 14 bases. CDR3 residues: CASSLELFHGSYNEQFF. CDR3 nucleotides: TGTGCCAGCAGCTTGGAACTTTTCCATGGTTCCTACAATGAGCAGTTCTTC.

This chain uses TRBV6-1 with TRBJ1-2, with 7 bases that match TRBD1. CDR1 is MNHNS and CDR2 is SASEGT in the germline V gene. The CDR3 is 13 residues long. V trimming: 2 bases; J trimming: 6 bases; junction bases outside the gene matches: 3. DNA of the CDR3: TGTGCCAGCAGTGAACAGGGGGGGGATGGCTACACCTTC. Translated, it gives CASSEQGGDGYTF.

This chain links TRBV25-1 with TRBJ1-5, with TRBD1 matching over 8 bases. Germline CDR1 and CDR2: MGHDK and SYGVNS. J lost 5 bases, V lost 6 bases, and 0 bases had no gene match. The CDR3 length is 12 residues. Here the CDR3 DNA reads TGTGCCAGCAGGACAGGGGATCAGCCCCAGCATTTT. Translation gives CASRTGDQPQHF.

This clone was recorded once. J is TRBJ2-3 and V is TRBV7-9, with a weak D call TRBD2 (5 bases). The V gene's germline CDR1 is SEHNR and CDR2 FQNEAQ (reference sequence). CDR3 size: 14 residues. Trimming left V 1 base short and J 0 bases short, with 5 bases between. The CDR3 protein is CASSLGTSTDTQYF. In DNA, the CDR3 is TGTGCCAGCAGCTTAGGGACTAGCACAGATACGCAGTATTTT. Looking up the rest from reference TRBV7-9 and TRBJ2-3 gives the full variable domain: DTGVSQNPRHKITKRGQNVTFRCDPISEHNRLYWYRQTLGQGPEFLTYFQNEAQLEKSRLLSDRFSAERPKGSFSTLEIQRTEQGDSAMYLCASSLGTSTDTQYFGPGTRLTVL.

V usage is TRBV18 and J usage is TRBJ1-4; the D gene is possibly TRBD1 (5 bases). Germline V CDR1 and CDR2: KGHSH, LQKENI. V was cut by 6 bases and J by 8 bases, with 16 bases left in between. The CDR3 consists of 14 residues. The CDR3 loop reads CASSSGGSGEKLFF. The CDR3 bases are TGTGCCAGCTCCTCTGGGGGGAGCGGCGAAAAACTGTTTTTT.

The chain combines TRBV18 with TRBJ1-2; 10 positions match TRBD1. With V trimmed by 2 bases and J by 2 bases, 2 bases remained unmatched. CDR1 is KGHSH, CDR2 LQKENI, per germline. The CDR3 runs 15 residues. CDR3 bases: TGTGCCAGCTCACCAGAGGACAGGGGGAACTATGGCTACACCTTC. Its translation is CASSPEDRGNYGYTF.

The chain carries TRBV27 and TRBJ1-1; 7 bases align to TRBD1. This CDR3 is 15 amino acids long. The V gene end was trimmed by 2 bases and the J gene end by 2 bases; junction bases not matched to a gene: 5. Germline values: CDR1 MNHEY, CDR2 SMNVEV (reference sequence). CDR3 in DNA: TGTGCCAGCAGTTTAGGGACAGCAATAAACACTGAAGCTTTCTTT. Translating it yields CASSLGTAINTEAFF.

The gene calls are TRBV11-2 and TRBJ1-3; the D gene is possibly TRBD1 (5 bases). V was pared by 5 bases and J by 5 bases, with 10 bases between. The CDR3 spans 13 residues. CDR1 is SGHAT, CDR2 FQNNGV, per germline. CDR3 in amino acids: CASSAQGRNTIYF. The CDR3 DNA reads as TGTGCCAGCAGCGCTCAGGGTCGAAACACCATATATTTT.

The CDR3 loop reads CASSAEPNYGYTF. CDR3 sequence (DNA): TGTGCCAGCAGTGCCGAGCCCAACTATGGCTACACCTTC. The chain combines TRBV6-4 with TRBJ1-2; D call uncertain. This CDR3 has 13 residues. The V gene lost 4 bases and the J gene lost 2 bases, with 8 bases spanning the gap. The germline gives CDR1 MRHNA, CDR2 SNTAGT.

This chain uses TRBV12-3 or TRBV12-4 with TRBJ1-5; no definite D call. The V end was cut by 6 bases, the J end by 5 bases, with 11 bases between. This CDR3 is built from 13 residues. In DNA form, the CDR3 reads TGTGCCAGCAGCTCCGGACCTTATCAGCCCCAGCATTTT. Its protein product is CASSSGPYQPQHF.

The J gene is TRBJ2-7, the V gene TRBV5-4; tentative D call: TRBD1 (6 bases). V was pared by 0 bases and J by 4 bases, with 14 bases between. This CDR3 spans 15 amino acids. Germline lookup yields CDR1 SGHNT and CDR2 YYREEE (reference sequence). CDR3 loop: CASSLDPGARYEQYF. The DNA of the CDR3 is TGTGCCAGCAGCTTGGACCCAGGGGCCCGGTACGAGCAGTACTTC.

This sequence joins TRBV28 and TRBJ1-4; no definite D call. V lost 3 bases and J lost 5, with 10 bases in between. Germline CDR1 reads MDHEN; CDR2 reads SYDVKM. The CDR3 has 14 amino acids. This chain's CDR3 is CASSLLNNNEKLFF. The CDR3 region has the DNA TGTGCCAGCAGTTTGTTAAACAACAATGAAAAACTGTTTTTT.

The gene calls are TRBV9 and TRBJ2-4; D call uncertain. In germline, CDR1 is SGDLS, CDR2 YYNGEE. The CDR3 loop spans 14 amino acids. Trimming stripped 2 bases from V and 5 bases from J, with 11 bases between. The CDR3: CASSVLPGENIQYF. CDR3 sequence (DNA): TGTGCCAGCAGCGTTCTCCCGGGCGAAAACATTCAGTACTTC.

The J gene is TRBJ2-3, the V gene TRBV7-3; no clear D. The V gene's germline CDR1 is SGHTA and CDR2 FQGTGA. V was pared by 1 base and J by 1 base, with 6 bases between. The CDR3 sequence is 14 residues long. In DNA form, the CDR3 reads TGTGCCAGCAGCTTAATTGGCCGCACAGATACGCAGTATTTT. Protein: CASSLIGRTDTQYF.